One and the same sample provided the 30 T cell receptor beta chains below, sequenced in a study of cytomegalovirus exposure and HLA in healthy donors. Primers for the PCR totalled 60 Vbeta and 13 Jbeta. Repertoires were generated with immunoSEQ multiplex PCR, while TCRdb's copy carries only in-frame clones and drops some. The sample contains more than 150,000 clones, about four fifths of which appear only once. The sequenced material came from PBMCs. Every receptor here comes from a woman aged 30 to 39 in good health and CMV-seronegative.

This clone has more than one count but fewer than ten. The chain employs TRBV5-1 and TRBJ1-2, with D perhaps matching TRBD1 (5 bases). Trimming took 0 bases from V and 6 from J, leaving 15 bases between them. The CDR3 sequence is 15 residues long. Germline-derived CDR1 and CDR2 are SGHRS and YFSETQ. For the CDR3, the DNA is TGCGCCAGCAGCTTGGCAGGGTTGGATTACCATGGCTACACCTTC. Its protein is CASSLAGLDYHGYTF.

The chain carries TRBV7-6 and TRBJ1-6; a weak D match, TRBD1 (5 bases). Germline V gene lookup returns CDR1 SGHVS and CDR2 FNYEAQ. This CDR3 contains 17 residues. Trimming shortened V by 4 bases and J by 0 bases, and 13 bases separated the two germline ends. CDR3 sequence reads: CASSSGGVSSYNSPLHF. CDR3 bases: TGTGCCAGCAGCTCCGGAGGGGTGAGCTCCTATAATTCACCCCTCCACTTT.

The CDR3 DNA sequence: TGTGCCAGCAGCGTATACGACAGGGGTGAGACCCAGTACTTC. Its protein product is CASSVYDRGETQYF. The V gene is TRBV9, the J gene TRBJ2-5, with 8 positions matching TRBD1. The CDR3 is made up of 14 amino acids. V was pared by 1 base and J by 5 bases, with 4 bases of the junction left unmatched. Germline values: CDR1 SGDLS, CDR2 YYNGEE.

This clone showed up just once. The chain links TRBV5-6 to TRBJ2-1, with D possibly being TRBD2 (7 bases). The length of the CDR3 is 15 residues. Germline lookup yields CDR1 SGHDT and CDR2 YYEEEE. Trimming took 1 base from V and 6 from J, leaving 14 bases between them. DNA for the CDR3: TGTGCCAGCAGCTTGCTGGCGGGGGCACTCAATGAGCAGTTCTTC. Protein sequence: CASSLLAGALNEQFF.

As DNA, the CDR3 is TGCAGCGTTGAGGGGAGCGGGGCCATCCAAGAGACCCAGTACTTC. Its protein product is CSVEGSGAIQETQYF. This rearrangement joins TRBV29-1 to TRBJ2-5; the match to TRBD2 covers 7 bases. Unmatched junction bases numbered 8, after V lost 3 bases and J lost 1 base. Germline V gene lookup returns CDR1 SQVTM and CDR2 ANQGSEA. The CDR3 contains 15 residues.

As concerns this clone: Other DNA sequences in this specimen translate into the identical CDR3. This chain links TRBV6-5 with TRBJ1-1, with no clear D. The CDR3 spans 13 residues. V dropped 6 bases and J dropped 5 bases, with 13 bases sitting between them. CDR1 is MNHEY, CDR2 SVGAGI, per germline. CDR3: CASSYSRGTEAFF. CDR3 sequence (DNA): TGTGCCAGCAGCTATTCCCGCGGGACTGAAGCTTTCTTT.

The chain employs TRBV6-5 and TRBJ2-3, with a weak D call TRBD2 (6 bases). This CDR3 has 13 amino acids. The V gene lost 2 bases and the J gene lost 4 bases, with 7 bases spanning the gap. Germline lookup yields CDR1 MNHEY and CDR2 SVGAGI. The CDR3: CASSYGGSDTQYF. The CDR3 DNA reads as TGTGCCAGCAGTTACGGGGGGTCAGATACGCAGTATTTT.

The chain recombines TRBV6-5 with TRBJ2-3, with D perhaps matching TRBD2 (7 bases). The germline V gene has CDR1 MNHEY and CDR2 SVGAGI. The V end lost 10 bases, the J end lost 1 base, and 12 bases lay between the germline ends. The CDR3 runs to 13 residues. The CDR3 DNA sequence: TGTGCCACCGAGGGGGGGGGCACAGATACGCAGTATTTT. This gives the protein CATEGGGTDTQYF.

The table lists this clone with a few counts. The chain uses TRBV5-1 and TRBJ1-2, with D tentatively TRBD1 (6 bases). The germline gives CDR1 SGHRS, CDR2 YFSETQ. V was clipped by 0 bases and J by 0 bases, with 12 bases between them. The CDR3 sequence is 16 residues long. Here the CDR3 reads CASSLGLDRPNYGYTF. DNA of the CDR3: TGCGCCAGCAGCTTGGGTCTTGACAGGCCTAACTATGGCTACACCTTC.

The chain employs TRBV7-3 and TRBJ2-7; 11 bases are a match to TRBD2. CDR3 size: 15 residues. V dropped 5 bases and J dropped 7; count of bases not matched to a gene: 10. Per the germline V gene, CDR1 is SGHTA and CDR2 is FQGTGA. The CDR3 region is CASSRLAGGPTEQYF. The CDR3 nucleotides read TGTGCCAGCAGCCGGCTAGCGGGGGGACCTACGGAGCAGTACTTC.

The J gene is TRBJ2-1, the V gene TRBV7-2; 8 nucleotides align to TRBD2. Losses at the gene ends were 1 base for V and 2 bases for J; bases not matched to a gene: 4. Germline V gene lookup returns CDR1 SGHTA and CDR2 FQGNSA. The CDR3 runs 16 residues. CDR3 nucleotide sequence: TGTGCCAGCAGCTTAGTCGGCGGGGGGACCTACAATGAGCAGTTCTTC. Its translation is CASSLVGGGTYNEQFF.

This clone was detected a few times. The chain carries TRBV30 and TRBJ2-3, with 10 bases aligning to TRBD2. V gave up 8 bases and J gave up 4 bases; unmatched junction bases: 12. The CDR3 runs to 15 residues. Germline assignment: CDR1 GTSNPN and CDR2 SVGIG (reference sequence). CDR3 in DNA: TGTGCCCACAGCAAGCGGGGGGGCCGTGCAGATACGCAGTATTTT. As protein: CAHSKRGGRADTQYF.

This clone was counted between two and nine times. The chain couples TRBV19 to TRBJ2-7, with TRBD1 matching 7 bases. With V trimmed by 4 bases and J by 3 bases, 6 bases remained unmatched. The CDR3 is made up of 14 amino acids. Looked up from germline, CDR1 is LNHDA and CDR2 is SQIVND (reference sequence). The CDR3 sequence is CASSTMTGSYEQYF. CDR3 DNA: TGTGCCAGTAGTACCATGACAGGGAGCTACGAGCAGTACTTC.

The chain has TRBV27 and TRBJ2-7; 7 bases match TRBD2. This CDR3 has 14 residues. Trimming at V came to 7 bases and at J to 2 bases, leaving 8 bases not matched to a gene. Germline V lookup: CDR1 MNHEY, CDR2 SMNVEV (reference sequence). CDR3 DNA: TGTGCCAGCACCCGGACGGGAGGCACCTACGAGCAGTACTTC. Its translation: CASTRTGGTYEQYF.

V is TRBV11-1 and J is TRBJ2-2; D ambiguous. This CDR3 contains 16 residues. Trimming removed 4 bases from V and 4 bases from J, with 16 bases in between. CDR1 and CDR2 from the germline V gene are SGHAT and FQDESV (reference sequence). CDR3 sequence (DNA): TGTGCCAGCAGCTGGAGCATCTCGTCGGGCACCGGGGAGCTGTTTTTT. This translates into CASSWSISSGTGELFF.

The chain employs TRBV2 and TRBJ1-4; perhaps TRBD1 as D (6 bases). The V end lost 2 bases, the J end lost 7 bases, and 11 bases lay between the germline ends. Per the germline V gene, CDR1 is SNHLY and CDR2 is FYNNEI. The CDR3 covers 14 residues. The CDR3 sequence: CASSENRVGEKLFF. CDR3 in DNA: TGTGCCAGCAGTGAAAACAGGGTCGGTGAAAAACTGTTTTTT.

As DNA, the CDR3 is TGTGCCAGCAGCACACAGGCGGGATTCAGCTCCTATAATTCACCCCTCCACTTT. It translates to CASSTQAGFSSYNSPLHF. This sequence joins TRBV7-8 and TRBJ1-6; possible D gene TRBD1, 5 bases. V was trimmed by 5 bases and J by 0 bases, leaving 17 bases between them. The CDR3 has 18 amino acids. Looked up from germline, CDR1 is SGHVS and CDR2 is FQNEAQ.

This chain connects TRBV6-5 to TRBJ1-1; no firm D call. There are 14 residues in the CDR3. Between the trimmed V and J ends, which lost 0 bases and 4 bases, there was a span of 9 bases. The germline gives CDR1 MNHEY, CDR2 SVGAGI. The CDR3 DNA sequence: TGTGCCAGCAGTTACTCGAGGTCGGGCACTGAAGCTTTCTTT. Protein product: CASSYSRSGTEAFF.

The chain uses TRBV7-2 and TRBJ2-2; D gene unclear. The CDR3 covers 14 residues. Germline V gene data show CDR1 as SGHTA and CDR2 as FQGNSA. V was clipped by 5 bases and J by 2 bases, with 9 bases between them. The CDR3 region is CASSLILNTGELFF. CDR3 sequence (DNA): TGTGCCAGCAGCCTAATACTCAACACCGGGGAGCTGTTTTTT.

This sequence joins TRBV10-2 and TRBJ2-1; a weak D match, TRBD2 (6 bases). The CDR3 totals 14 residues. Deletions cut 7 bases from V and 0 bases from J, with 10 bases between. Looked up from germline, CDR1 is WSHSY and CDR2 is SAAADI. The CDR3 is CASKSAGSYNEQFF. As DNA, the CDR3 is TGCGCCAGCAAATCAGCGGGCTCCTACAATGAGCAGTTCTTC.

The chain combines TRBV19 with TRBJ2-5; D possibly corresponds to TRBD2 (7 bases). The V gene lost 6 bases and the J gene lost 1 base, with 15 bases spanning the gap. In germline, CDR1 is LNHDA, CDR2 SQIVND (reference sequence). This CDR3 comprises 15 residues. The CDR3: CASRWRGGPQETQYF. CDR3 nucleotides: TGTGCCAGTAGGTGGAGGGGGGGCCCCCAAGAGACCCAGTACTTC.

The chain joins TRBV7-2 to TRBJ2-5; D not certain. The length of the CDR3 is 12 residues. CDR1 and CDR2 from the germline V gene are SGHTA and FQGNSA. V lost 1 base and J 4 bases, leaving 4 bases between the germline ends. This chain's CDR3 is CASSLVRETQYF. The CDR3 DNA reads TGTGCCAGCAGCTTAGTTCGAGAGACCCAGTACTTC.

This sequence joins TRBV7-9 and TRBJ1-1; 7 bases agree with TRBD1. The junction had 9 bases not matched to a gene; V was cut back by 7 bases and J by 1 base. The CDR3 covers 15 residues. The V gene's germline CDR1 is SEHNR and CDR2 FQNEAQ (reference sequence). The CDR3, as DNA: TGTGCCAGCACGCGACCGGGACAGAAGAACACTGAAGCTTTCTTT. It codes for CASTRPGQKNTEAFF.

The chain is built from TRBV5-1 and TRBJ2-3, with 7 bases aligning to TRBD2. The CDR3 is 16 amino acids. Germline V lookup: CDR1 SGHRS, CDR2 YFSETQ. The V segment lost 4 bases and the J segment 3 bases; nucleotides outside the gene matches: 11. The CDR3 region has the DNA TGCGCCAGCAGCCAGGAGGGGAGGGGCGGGACAGATACGCAGTATTTT. The encoded protein is CASSQEGRGGTDTQYF.

This clone has more than one count but fewer than ten. The gene calls are TRBV5-1 and TRBJ2-7, with D possibly being TRBD1 (8 bases). The CDR3 runs 17 residues. V was cut by 3 bases and J by 6 bases, with 25 bases left in between. Looked up from germline, CDR1 is SGHRS and CDR2 is YFSETQ. The DNA for the CDR3 is TGCGCCAGCAGCTCGCACCCCCGGACAGGGACGGGGGGCGAGCAGTACTTC. It translates to CASSSHPRTGTGGEQYF.

The chain combines TRBV7-9 with TRBJ2-5, with 13 bases identical to TRBD2. This CDR3 is 16 amino acids long. Losses at the gene ends were 4 bases for V and 5 bases for J; bases not matched to a gene: 7. The germline gives CDR1 SEHNR, CDR2 FQNEAQ (reference sequence). CDR3 sequence: CASSWTSGSHVETQYF. Here the CDR3 DNA reads TGTGCCAGCAGCTGGACTAGCGGGAGCCATGTCGAGACCCAGTACTTC.

The rearrangement uses TRBV7-6 and TRBJ1-3; 7 bases align to TRBD1. The ends lost 5 bases at V and 0 bases at J; junction bases unmatched: 4. CDR1 is SGHVS, CDR2 FNYEAQ, per germline. CDR3 length: 15 amino acids. DNA of the CDR3: TGTGCCAGCAGCCGCGGGACAGTCTCTGGAAACACCATATATTTT. It is translated as CASSRGTVSGNTIYF.

The V and J genes are TRBV15 and TRBJ1-2; TRBD1 is a possible D gene (6 bases). CDR1 and CDR2 from the germline V gene are LNHNV and YYDKDF (reference sequence). This CDR3 is built from 17 residues. V shed 2 bases and J shed 1 base, with 17 bases lying between them. The CDR3 is CATSRSNVGQINYGYTF. CDR3 nucleotide sequence: TGTGCCACCAGCAGATCGAATGTAGGACAGATTAACTATGGCTACACCTTC.

This chain uses TRBV23-1 with TRBJ1-5; a weak D match, TRBD1 (6 bases). TRBV23-1 is classed as an ORF, of uncertain function. V lost 3 bases and J lost 2, with 11 bases in between. The CDR3 has 15 residues. The CDR3 here is CASSQAGDGNQPQHF. The CDR3 nucleotides read TGCGCCAGCAGTCAGGCAGGGGATGGCAATCAGCCCCAGCATTTT.

The genes are TRBV5-1 and TRBJ2-7, with TRBD2 as a possible D gene (6 bases). This CDR3 contains 13 residues. Germline-derived CDR1 and CDR2 are SGHRS and YFSETQ. The V end lost 2 bases, the J end lost 3 bases, and 9 bases lay between the germline ends. CDR3 residues: CASSFGRGYEQYF. Here the CDR3 DNA reads TGCGCCAGCAGCTTCGGGCGGGGCTACGAGCAGTACTTC.